This T cell receptor (beta chain) is from a study of beta chain features in type 1 diabetes. Study-level background: Across the samples, over 85 million sorted cells were examined in total.

Every donor provided one heparinised blood draw, which averaged roughly 120 mL. CD4+ cells of the naive, central memory, regulatory and stem cell-like memory types were sorted via CD45RO/CCR7/CD25/CD127/CD95/CD27. Trimming pared 0 bases from V and 10 bases from J, leaving 16 bases between. Germline assignment: CDR1 MNHNY and CDR2 SVGAGI (reference sequence). The CDR3 sequence is 15 residues long. All of the isolated RNA was reverse transcribed, so expressed TCRB transcripts were sequenced. Profiling relied on immunoSEQ multiplex PCR, and the TCRdb table lists in-frame clones only, not all of them. The sample consists of over 300,000 clones, 6.5% to 10% of them appearing once. This clone was counted a few times.

The V gene is TRBV6-6, the J gene TRBJ1-5; D possibly corresponds to TRBD1 (5 bases). Sequencing was carried out using central memory CD4+ T cells from blood. The receptor was isolated from a woman aged 18-29 years in good health. The CDR3: CASSYSRGSDFPQHF. DNA of the CDR3: TGTGCCAGCAGTTACTCGAGGGGTTCTGATTTTCCCCAGCATTTT.